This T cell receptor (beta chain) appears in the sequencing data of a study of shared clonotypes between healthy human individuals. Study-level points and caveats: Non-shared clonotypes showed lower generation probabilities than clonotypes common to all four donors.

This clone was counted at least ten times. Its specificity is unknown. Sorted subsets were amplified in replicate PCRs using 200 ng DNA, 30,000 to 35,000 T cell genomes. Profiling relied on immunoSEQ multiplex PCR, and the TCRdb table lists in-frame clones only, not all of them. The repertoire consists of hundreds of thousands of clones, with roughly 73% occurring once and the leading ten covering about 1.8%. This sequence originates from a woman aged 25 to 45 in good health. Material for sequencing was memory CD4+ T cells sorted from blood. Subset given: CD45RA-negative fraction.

CDR3 bases: TGTGCCAGCAGCTTGAGCTCCTACGAGCAGTACTTC. Translating gives CASSLSSYEQYF. V gene TRBV5-4 combines with J gene TRBJ2-7; no clear D. The CDR3 is made up of 12 amino acids. Germline CDR1 SGHNT, CDR2 YYREEE (reference sequence). Trimming pared 1 base from V and 0 bases from J, leaving 2 bases between. The full variable domain, with the rest looked up from reference TRBV5-4 and TRBJ2-7, is ETGVTQSPTHLIKTRGQQVTLRCSSQSGHNTVSWYQQALGQGPQFIFQYYREEENGRGNFPPRFSGLQFPNYSSELNVNALELDDSALYLCASSLSSYEQYFGPGTRLTVT.